This T cell receptor beta chain originates from a study of T cell responses to AZD1222 COVID-19 vaccine. This CDR3 spans 13 amino acids. The V end was cut by 6 bases, the J end by 8 bases, with 13 bases between. Per the germline V gene, CDR1 is LNHDA and CDR2 is SQIVND (reference sequence). With regard to this clone: Antigen: not known.

Sequencing was performed with immunoSEQ multiplex PCR; in TCRdb, only in-frame clones are kept and a portion is missing. This sample has about 130,000 clones, with roughly 88% found just once. Broader study findings: The peak T cell response came first, and repertoires were sampled only after it. At 160-218 and 743-854, vaccine-associated CD4 TCRs were dominant, and they spanned spike. Unmutated variant regions are reportedly the target of nearly half of TCRs that are spike-specific. A mostly white British donor set with more females was recruited, and clonal diversity was possibly underestimated.

The input for sequencing was peripheral blood, taken on day 0 of MenACWY control vaccination. The receptor was derived from an adult in good health. The J gene is TRBJ1-4, the V gene TRBV19; D gene unclear. The CDR3 sequence is CASRTTVGEKLFF. As DNA, the CDR3 is TGTGCCAGTAGGACAACGGTGGGCGAAAAACTGTTTTTT.